Each of the 13 T cell receptor beta chains below was sequenced from the same sample in a study of blood T cell repertoires in COVID-19. Libraries were prepared by immunoSEQ multiplex PCR; TCRdb keeps only in-frame clonotypes and omits some of them. The data contain hundreds of thousands of clones, 83% of them singletons. The sequencing input was PBMCs or T cells enriched from blood (not recorded which). These receptors all come from a woman between 50 and 59 years old who had been exposed to COVID-19.

The rearrangement uses TRBV6-4 and TRBJ2-2, with 9 bases aligning to TRBD2. V shed 5 bases and J 5 bases; nucleotides not matched to a gene: 9. This CDR3 is built from 16 residues. Germline V gene sequence: CDR1 MRHNA, CDR2 SNTAGT. CDR3 protein: CASSPSSGGKTGELFF. CDR3 nucleotide sequence: TGTGCCAGCAGTCCCAGCAGCGGGGGGAAGACCGGGGAGCTGTTTTTT.

This sequence joins TRBV5-6 and TRBJ2-3; 10 nucleotides match TRBD2. In germline, CDR1 is SGHDT, CDR2 YYEEEE. V gave up 2 bases and J gave up 2 bases; unmatched junction bases: 5. The CDR3 extends over 16 amino acids. The CDR3 loop is CASSFPSGGYTDTQYF. In DNA form, the CDR3 reads TGTGCCAGCAGCTTTCCTAGCGGGGGTTACACAGATACGCAGTATTTT. Full variable domain (missing parts from reference TRBV5-6 and TRBJ2-3): DAGVTQSPTHLIKTRGQQVTLRCSPKSGHDTVSWYQQALGQGPQFIFQYYEEEERQRGNFPDRFSGHQFPNYSSELNVNALLLGDSALYLCASSFPSGGYTDTQYFGPGTRLTVL.

The V call is TRBV28, the J call TRBJ1-1, with 9 nucleotides matching TRBD1. V lost 7 bases, J lost 5 bases, and 8 bases stayed unmatched. In germline, CDR1 is MDHEN, CDR2 SYDVKM. CDR3 length: 14 amino acids. The CDR3 region is CASTLDRGRTEAFF. The CDR3 DNA sequence: TGTGCCAGCACCTTGGACAGGGGCCGGACTGAAGCTTTCTTT.

The gene calls are TRBV6-6 and TRBJ2-7; the D gene is possibly TRBD1 (5 bases). Germline CDR1 MNHNY, CDR2 SVGAGI (reference sequence). Trimming stripped 4 bases from V and 2 bases from J, with 18 bases between. The CDR3 runs 16 residues. CDR3 sequence (DNA): TGTGCCAGCAGTTCAGGTCAGGGAATGTCGACCTACGAGCAGTACTTC. This sequence encodes CASSSGQGMSTYEQYF.

As regards this clone: Distinct nucleotide sequences in the sample also encode this CDR3. J is TRBJ2-7 and V is TRBV6-5, with a possible D match to TRBD1 (6 bases). Trimming left V 6 bases short and J 4 bases short, with 7 bases between. This CDR3 is 11 amino acids long. Germline CDR1 is MNHEY and CDR2 is SVGAGI. The CDR3 loop is CASRQGYEQYF. CDR3 sequence (DNA): TGTGCCAGCAGACAGGGTTACGAGCAGTACTTC.

The V and J genes are TRBV12-3 or TRBV12-4 and TRBJ1-1; 8 bases are a match to TRBD1. Trimming removed 3 bases from V and 6 bases from J; junction bases left unmatched: 3. The CDR3 length is 13 residues. CDR3 region: CASSLGQASEAFF. The DNA of the CDR3 is TGTGCCAGCAGTTTGGGACAGGCGTCTGAAGCTTTCTTT.

The chain uses TRBV7-2 and TRBJ2-2; D ambiguous. Germline lookup yields CDR1 SGHTA and CDR2 FQGNSA. The CDR3 totals 14 residues. V lost 1 base and J 5 bases, leaving 8 bases between the germline ends. The CDR3: CASSLGGATGELFF. DNA of the CDR3: TGTGCCAGCAGCTTAGGCGGAGCGACCGGGGAGCTGTTTTTT.

This clone has only one observation. The chain has TRBV12-5 and TRBJ2-5; D is undetermined. The CDR3 runs to 11 residues. V lost 5 bases and J 5 bases, leaving 6 bases between the germline ends. Germline CDR1 LGHNT, CDR2 FRNRAP. In DNA form, the CDR3 reads TGTGCTAGTGGTCCCCATGAGACCCAGTACTTC. Protein product: CASGPHETQYF.

For this clone: The identical CDR3 is also encoded by other nucleotide sequences in the sample. The genes are TRBV18 and TRBJ2-3; 8 bases line up with TRBD1. Trimming took 3 bases from V and 1 from J; bases not matched to a gene: 3. Looked up from germline, CDR1 is KGHSH and CDR2 is LQKENI. This CDR3 is 15 amino acids long. The CDR3 DNA sequence: TGTGCCAGCTCACCGACAGGGGCCGGCACAGATACGCAGTATTTT. Translating gives CASSPTGAGTDTQYF.

The gene calls are TRBV2 and TRBJ1-1, with D possibly being TRBD1 (5 bases). Trimming removed 4 bases at V and 7 bases at J, with 10 bases between. CDR1 SNHLY and CDR2 FYNNEI come from the germline V gene. The CDR3 is made up of 12 amino acids. This CDR3 is CASSADSIEAFF. The CDR3 DNA reads as TGTGCCAGCAGTGCTGACAGCATTGAAGCTTTCTTT. Supplemented by reference TRBV2 and TRBJ1-1, the full variable domain reads EPEVTQTPSHQVTQMGQEVILRCVPISNHLYFYWYRQILGQKVEFLVSFYNNEISEKSEIFDDQFSVERPDGSNFTLKIRSTKLEDSAMYFCASSADSIEAFFGQGTRLTVV.

This clone was counted a single time. The rearrangement joins TRBV7-2 to TRBJ2-6, with 9 positions matching TRBD1. From germline, CDR1 is SGHTA and CDR2 FQGNSA. The CDR3 is 19 amino acids. The trim removed 5 bases at V and 4 bases at J, leaving 15 bases unmatched. CDR3 DNA sequence: TGTGCCAGCAGCCGGACCGGGACAGGGCCTCTTCTCGGGGCCAACGTCCTGACTTTC. This encodes CASSRTGTGPLLGANVLTF. Full variable domain (outside the CDR3, taken from reference TRBV7-2 and TRBJ2-6): GAGVSQSPSNKVTEKGKDVELRCDPISGHTALYWYRQSLGQGLEFLIYFQGNSAPDKSGLPSDRFSAERTGGSVSTLTIQRTQQEDSAVYLCASSRTGTGPLLGANVLTFGAGSRLTVL.

The chain combines TRBV12-3 or TRBV12-4 with TRBJ1-2, with a tentative D call TRBD1 (5 bases). The CDR3 has 13 residues. V lost 2 bases and J lost 8, with 12 bases in between. Here the CDR3 reads CASSLQGSQGYTF. CDR3 DNA: TGTGCCAGCAGTTTACAGGGATCCCAAGGCTACACCTTC.

CDR3 residues: CASSYRDRGLTNEKLFF. CDR3 DNA: TGTGCCAGCAGCTACCGGGACAGGGGGTTAACTAATGAAAAACTGTTTTTT. The chain combines TRBV28 with TRBJ1-4, with 11 positions matching TRBD1. V lost 6 bases to trimming and J lost 1 base; unmatched junction nucleotides: 7. This CDR3 has 17 amino acids. Looked up from germline, CDR1 is MDHEN and CDR2 is SYDVKM.